One and the same sample provided the 11 T cell receptor beta chains below, sequenced in a study of technical replicates of blood from a handful of donors (dated by TCRdb to 2017 to 2019). Library construction relied on the immunoSEQ multiplex PCR assay. TCRdb obtained this table from immuneACCESS and retained in-frame rearrangements with V and J assigned. These tables miss some clones; where compared with another copy, unresolved V genes account for less than half of the shortfall, and the remainder is unexplained. Across this sample there are nearly 80,000 clones, with 85% to 95% seen only once. The ten largest make up about 0.37% of the sample. The sequenced sample consisted of T cells isolated from PBMCs. Receptors originate from a human donor in good health.

This clone was picked up one time. The genes are TRBV11-2 and TRBJ2-7, with 7 bases matching TRBD1. Per germline, CDR1 SGHAT and CDR2 FQNNGV. The CDR3 sequence is 13 residues long. The V gene end was trimmed by 0 bases and the J gene end by 7 bases; junction bases not matched to a gene: 3. The CDR3 nucleotides read TGTGCCAGCAGCTTAGAGGGCAGGGGGGAGCAGTACTTC. This translates into CASSLEGRGEQYF.

The chain has TRBV4-1 and TRBJ2-2; 7 nucleotides line up with TRBD1. The junction had 12 bases not matched to a gene; V was cut back by 0 bases and J by 8 bases. The germline V gene has CDR1 MGHRA and CDR2 YSYEKL. CDR3 length: 17 residues. DNA for the CDR3: TGCGCCAGCAGCCAAGAAATCCCAGGGGGTATCTCTGGGGAGCTGTTTTTT. It translates to CASSQEIPGGISGELFF.

This chain joins TRBV9 and TRBJ1-1; no reliable D call. This CDR3 is built from 12 residues. Per germline, CDR1 SGDLS and CDR2 YYNGEE. V lost 7 bases and J lost 11, with 18 bases in between. Here the CDR3 reads CASESFAKEAFF. For the CDR3, the DNA is TGTGCCAGCGAAAGTTTTGCCAAGGAGGCTTTCTTT.

The rearrangement links TRBV2 to TRBJ2-1; 8 nucleotides line up with TRBD2. Germline values: CDR1 SNHLY, CDR2 FYNNEI. The CDR3 length is 14 residues. V lost 6 bases to trimming and J lost 2 bases; unmatched junction nucleotides: 3. CDR3 sequence reads: CASRGLVAYNEQFF. The CDR3, as DNA: TGTGCCAGCAGGGGACTAGTAGCCTACAATGAGCAGTTCTTC.

V and J are TRBV7-9 and TRBJ2-1, with TRBD2 matching 10 bases. The CDR3 runs to 17 residues. The J segment lost 0 bases and the V segment lost 4 bases, leaving 6 bases of the junction unmatched. Per the germline V gene, CDR1 is SEHNR and CDR2 is FQNEAQ (reference sequence). The CDR3 DNA sequence: TGTGCCAGCAGCTCGGGACTAGCGTTATACTCCTACAATGAGCAGTTCTTC. This sequence encodes CASSSGLALYSYNEQFF.

The chain has TRBV6-5 and TRBJ2-3; perhaps TRBD1 as D (5 bases). Trimming shortened V by 0 bases and J by 4 bases, and 8 bases separated the two germline ends. Germline V gives CDR1 MNHEY, CDR2 SVGAGI. The CDR3 is 14 amino acids. The CDR3 loop reads CASSYSGAPDTQYF. CDR3 DNA: TGTGCCAGCAGTTACTCAGGGGCCCCAGATACGCAGTATTTT.

The V call is TRBV19, the J call TRBJ2-2; 8 nucleotides line up with TRBD1. The CDR3 loop spans 14 amino acids. V was pared by 10 bases and J by 2 bases, with 6 bases of the junction left unmatched. Germline values: CDR1 LNHDA, CDR2 SQIVND (reference sequence). The CDR3: CATRDRSNTGELFF. CDR3 nucleotide sequence: TGTGCCACCAGGGACAGGTCTAACACCGGGGAGCTGTTTTTT.

The CDR3 region has the DNA TGTGCCAGCAGTGAAGTTGGTAGCGGGACTAGCACAGATACGCAGTATTTT. This encodes CASSEVGSGTSTDTQYF. The rearrangement joins TRBV2 to TRBJ2-3; 8 positions agree with TRBD2. Germline CDR1 SNHLY, CDR2 FYNNEI. The CDR3 length is 17 residues. V lost 1 base and J lost 0; bases outside the gene matches: 6.

The chain employs TRBV2 and TRBJ1-2; D gene unclear. CDR1 is SNHLY, CDR2 FYNNEI, per germline. V dropped 8 bases and J dropped 8 bases, with 18 bases sitting between them. The CDR3 contains 13 residues. The CDR3 DNA reads as TGTGCCAGCTCGGAGGGAGGCATACGGGGCTACACCTTC. It is translated as CASSEGGIRGYTF.

V and J are TRBV2 and TRBJ1-2, with 7 bases that match TRBD1. The CDR3 is 13 residues long. The germline V gene has CDR1 SNHLY and CDR2 FYNNEI. J lost 4 bases, V lost 4 bases, and 3 bases had no gene match. The CDR3 nucleotides are TGTGCCAGCAGTGCCTGGACAGGCTATGGCTACACCTTC. This encodes CASSAWTGYGYTF.

The chain uses TRBV5-1 and TRBJ2-1; 7 bases are a match to TRBD2. The CDR3 totals 14 residues. V lost 6 bases and J lost 3; bases outside the gene matches: 6. The germline CDR1 and CDR2 sequences are SGHRS and YFSETQ. CDR3 DNA: TGCGCCAGCACCTCTAGCGGACACTACAATGAGCAGTTCTTC. Its protein is CASTSSGHYNEQFF.